This T cell receptor (beta chain) was documented in a study of long-term antiretroviral therapy in people with HIV. At the level of the study: It was about a decade before the 2015 immediate-ART recommendation that the earliest samples were taken.

A single count supports this clone. This CDR3 has 18 amino acids. Germline CDR1 is SGHRS and CDR2 is YFSETQ. The junction had 20 bases not matched to a gene; V was cut back by 3 bases and J by 7 bases. There were no participants with HIV treated outside the United States. Researchers ran immunoSEQ v3.0 at survey level. Using immunoSEQ multiplex PCR, the repertoire was profiled, and TCRdb retains in-frame clones only, with some absent. The sample carries 30,000 or so clones, roughly 93% recorded once. The source is a woman aged 40 to 49 with HIV. The chain links TRBV5-1 to TRBJ2-5; TRBD2 aligns across 8 bases. Source: unsorted PBMCs, taken roughly 6.3 years after starting antiretroviral therapy. The CDR3, as DNA: TGCGCCAGCAGCTCAGCCCTCCCTCTCTCGGGGGGGCCTGTGACCCAGTACTTC. Protein product: CASSSALPLSGGPVTQYF.